This is a list of T cell receptor beta chains from one sample in a study of CD8+CD57+ T cells in acquired aplastic anemia. TCRdb re-derived calls from the reads in MiXCR, one entry per CDR3 protein. The sample shows about 240,000 distinct CDR3 sequences, around 45% of them seen only once. Sample: sorted CD4+, CD8+, or CD8+CD57+ T cells (not recorded which) from PBMCs. All receptors come from a human donor with aplastic anemia. CDR3s include the opening cysteine and the closing phenylalanine or tryptophan. A D gene is named only where the DNA matches it firmly. Only part of the rows carry a size: once, few, many, or a class if the clone is expanded.

clone size	D gene	J gene	V gene	CDR3 protein	CDR3 DNA
few	NA	TRBJ2-7	TRBV29-1	CSVAASEVGEQYF	TGCAGCGTTGCCGCTAGCGAAGTTGGCGAGCAGTACTTC
NA	TRBD1	TRBJ1-4	TRBV2	CASSEATGRREKLFF	TGTGCCAGCAGTGAAGCGACAGGGAGACGTGAAAAACTGTTTTTT
NA	TRBD2	TRBJ2-7	TRBV15	CASRGIAGGSYEQYF	TGTGCCAGCAGGGGTATAGCGGGGGGTTCCTACGAGCAGTACTTC
NA	NA	TRBJ2-3	TRBV15	CATSRDKATDTQYF	TGTGCCACCAGCAGAGATAAGGCTACAGATACGCAGTATTTT
NA	TRBD1	TRBJ1-6	TRBV15	CATSTLDRNSPLHF	TGTGCCACCAGCACCCTGGACAGGAATTCACCCCTCCACTTT
NA	TRBD2	TRBJ2-1	TRBV6-2/TRBV6-3	CASSYLAGGPAERFF	TGTGCCAGCAGTTACCTAGCGGGGGGGCCAGCTGAGCGGTTCTTC
many	TRBD1	TRBJ1-1	TRBV7-9	CASSLVGTGVTEAFF	TGTGCCAGCAGCTTAGTAGGGACAGGGGTCACTGAAGCTTTCTTT
many	NA	TRBJ2-3	TRBV6-2/TRBV6-3	CASSDLRAPDTQYF	TGTGCCAGCAGTGACTTGCGGGCCCCAGATACGCAGTATTTT
NA	NA	TRBJ1-1	TRBV29-1	CSVEEPRDTEAFF	TGCAGCGTTGAAGAACCGCGAGACACTGAAGCTTTCTTT
many	NA	TRBJ2-2	TRBV5-1	CASSYSTGELFF	TGCGCCAGCAGCTACAGCACCGGGGAGCTGTTTTTT
many	TRBD1	TRBJ2-7	TRBV4-3	CASSQGDRGREQYF	TGCGCCAGCAGCCAAGGGGACAGGGGCCGCGAGCAGTACTTC
NA	NA	TRBJ1-2	TRBV25-1	CASSAGRGGYTF	TGTGCCAGCAGTGCTGGACGGGGTGGCTACACCTTC
many	TRBD1	TRBJ2-1	TRBV2	CASTTDRRYNEQFF	TGTGCCAGCACTACGGACAGGAGATACAATGAGCAGTTCTTC
many	NA	TRBJ1-1	TRBV19	CASRETGIGVNTEAFF	TGTGCCAGTAGGGAAACAGGGATTGGGGTGAACACTGAAGCTTTCTTT
many	NA	TRBJ2-7	TRBV20-1	CSARPLMDYEQYF	TGCAGTGCTAGGCCCCTGATGGACTACGAGCAGTACTTC
NA	NA	TRBJ1-4	TRBV6-5	CASSSPDGTEREKLFF	TGTGCCAGCAGTTCCCCGGACGGGACGGAGAGGGAAAAACTGTTTTTT
many	NA	TRBJ2-7	TRBV9	CASSPTDSYEQYF	TGTGCCAGCAGCCCGACGGATTCCTACGAGCAGTACTTC
many	NA	TRBJ1-2	TRBV10-2	CASSDRGPRGYTF	TGCGCCAGCAGTGATCGGGGGCCGAGAGGCTACACCTTC
many	NA	TRBJ1-2	TRBV24-1	CATEDSNAYGYTF	TGTGCCACCGAAGATTCCAACGCCTATGGCTACACCTTC
NA	TRBD1	TRBJ1-2	TRBV6-5	CASSYLTGADYGYTF	TGTGCCAGCAGTTACCTGACAGGGGCGGACTATGGCTACACCTTC
many	TRBD1	TRBJ2-7	TRBV19	CASSIEGQVYEQYF	TGTGCCAGTAGTATAGAGGGACAGGTCTACGAGCAGTACTTC
many	TRBD2	TRBJ2-5	TRBV5-1	CASSLELAGGIIGETQYF	TGCGCCAGCAGCTTGGAACTAGCGGGGGGGATTATTGGCGAGACCCAGTACTTC
NA	TRBD2	TRBJ2-7	TRBV27	CASRPFSGTTPIYEQYF	TGTGCCAGCAGGCCATTCTCCGGGACTACCCCTATCTACGAGCAGTACTTC
few	TRBD1	TRBJ2-7	TRBV7-2	CASSYRGQSYEQYF	TGTGCCAGCAGCTACAGGGGGCAAAGCTACGAGCAGTACTTC
NA	NA	TRBJ1-1	TRBV7-2	CASSLFQGTETEAFF	TGTGCCAGCTCCCTTTTCCAGGGAACAGAGACTGAAGCTTTCTTT
NA	NA	TRBJ1-2	TRBV29-1	CSVEDRQPTNYGYTF	TGCAGCGTTGAAGATCGACAGCCAACTAACTATGGCTACACCTTC
many	TRBD2	TRBJ2-7	TRBV7-9	CAALGLAEYSYEQYF	TGTGCCGCCTTGGGACTAGCGGAATACTCCTACGAGCAGTACTTC
NA	TRBD1	TRBJ2-5	TRBV10-3	CAIRTGETQYF	TGTGCCATCAGGACAGGGGAGACCCAGTACTTC
NA	TRBD1	TRBJ1-2	TRBV25-1	CASSRQGSYGYTF	TGTGCCAGCAGCAGACAGGGGTCCTATGGCTACACCTTC
NA	TRBD1	TRBJ2-3	TRBV9	CASSVWQGAITDTQYF	TGTGCCAGCAGCGTGTGGCAGGGGGCCATAACAGATACGCAGTATTTT
many	NA	TRBJ2-3	TRBV7-3	CASSFGPRDTQYF	TGTGCCAGCAGCTTCGGCCCTCGCGATACGCAGTATTTT
many	NA	TRBJ2-5	TRBV10-3	CATEEQETQYF	TGTGCCACGGAAGAACAAGAGACCCAGTACTTC
many	TRBD1	TRBJ1-4	TRBV13	CASSWGQGNEKLFF	TGTGCCAGCAGCTGGGGACAGGGGAATGAAAAACTGTTTTTT
NA	TRBD1	TRBJ1-1	TRBV11-2	CASSLYGGQGARTEAFF	TGTGCCAGCAGCTTATACGGAGGGCAGGGGGCGCGCACTGAAGCTTTCTTT
NA	TRBD1	TRBJ1-6	TRBV14	CASSRPRQGGNSPLHF	TGTGCCAGCAGCCGACCGCGACAGGGTGGAAATTCACCCCTCCACTTT
few	NA	TRBJ2-2	TRBV6-2/TRBV6-3	CASSYSRRVNTGELFF	TGTGCCAGCAGTTACTCGCGCAGGGTGAACACCGGGGAGCTGTTTTTT
NA	NA	TRBJ1-4	TRBV10-3	CAISAGREKLFF	TGTGCCATCAGTGCTGGGAGAGAAAAACTGTTTTTT
many	NA	TRBJ2-7	TRBV7-9	CASSLATPLSYEQYF	TGTGCCAGCAGCTTAGCTACCCCATTATCCTACGAGCAGTACTTC
many	NA	TRBJ2-7	TRBV7-9	CASSLAAGVYEQYF	TGTGCCAGCAGCTTAGCAGCAGGGGTCTACGAGCAGTACTTC
many	TRBD2	TRBJ2-1	TRBV9	CASSDRDYPYNEQFF	TGTGCCAGCAGCGACCGGGACTACCCCTACAATGAGCAGTTCTTC
few	NA	TRBJ2-7	TRBV12-5	CASGLGSYEQYF	TGTGCTAGTGGTTTGGGCTCCTACGAGCAGTACTTC
NA	NA	TRBJ1-1	TRBV15	CATSRVPGGAFF	TGTGCCACCAGCAGAGTCCCCGGAGGAGCTTTCTTT
NA	NA	TRBJ2-3	TRBV20-1	CSARAWGSTDTQYF	TGCAGTGCTAGGGCCTGGGGTAGCACAGATACGCAGTATTTT
many	NA	TRBJ1-3	TRBV7-8	CASSLARGQMSSGNTIYF	TGTGCCAGCAGCTTAGCGCGCGGTCAGATGAGCTCTGGAAACACCATATATTTT
many	TRBD1	TRBJ1-2	TRBV5-8	CASSPTGTGHGYTF	TGTGCCAGCAGCCCGACCGGGACAGGCCATGGCTACACCTTC
many	NA	TRBJ2-2	TRBV7-9	CASSGLSGELFF	TGTGCCAGCAGCGGCTTATCTGGGGAGCTGTTTTTT
few	NA	TRBJ2-2	TRBV30	CAWSAGVGELFF	TGTGCCTGGAGTGCGGGTGTCGGGGAGCTGTTTTTT
many	TRBD2	TRBJ2-7	TRBV4-1	CASSQGTSGTYEQYF	TGCGCCAGCAGCCAAGGGACTAGCGGGACTTACGAGCAGTACTTC
many	TRBD1	TRBJ2-5	TRBV7-3	CASSSGTAPQETQYF	TGTGCCAGCAGCTCCGGGACAGCACCCCAAGAGACCCAGTACTTC
many	NA	TRBJ2-7	TRBV4-3	CASSQEVRGTYEQYF	TGCGCCAGCAGCCAAGAGGTCAGGGGCACCTACGAGCAGTACTTC
few	TRBD2	TRBJ2-1	TRBV7-9	CASSPPGTSADNEQFF	TGTGCCAGCAGCCCTCCCGGGACTAGCGCCGACAATGAGCAGTTCTTC
NA	NA	TRBJ2-1	TRBV9	CASSQAPGALQFF	TGTGCCAGCAGCCAAGCCCCGGGGGCATTGCAGTTCTTC
many	NA	TRBJ2-7	TRBV27	CASSATGEQYF	TGTGCCAGCAGTGCAACAGGGGAGCAGTACTTC
NA	TRBD1	TRBJ1-1	TRBV27	CASSPGTGSPYTEAFF	TGTGCCAGCAGTCCCGGGACAGGCTCACCCTACACTGAAGCTTTCTTT
few	TRBD2	TRBJ2-7	TRBV24-1	CATSARDPSTSGRERYEQYF	TGTGCCACCAGTGCTAGAGACCCCTCGACTAGCGGGAGGGAGAGGTACGAGCAGTACTTC